This section outlines one T cell receptor (beta chain) sequence together with its context. The sample is drawn from a study of cytotoxic CD8 clonotypes in ibrutinib-treated CLL. The CDR3 runs 15 residues. V lost 4 bases and J 3 bases, leaving 15 bases between the germline ends. The germline CDR1 and CDR2 sequences are LGHNT and FRNRAP. Clones were sequenced by immunoSEQ multiplex PCR, and TCRdb holds only the in-frame ones, with some missing. The sample includes more than 140,000 clones, approximately 80% seen only once; the top ten take about 27%. The V and J genes are TRBV12-5 and TRBJ2-5; D is possibly TRBD1 or TRBD2 (5 bases each). The sample consisted of PBMCs, taken after 12 months of ibrutinib treatment. The sequence was collected from a human donor with chronic lymphocytic leukemia. DNA for the CDR3: TGTGCTAGTGGTTCCTCGGGACGGCCAAAAGAGACCCAGTACTTC. Protein sequence: CASGSSGRPKETQYF. The entire variable domain, with the rest obtained from reference TRBV12-5 and TRBJ2-5, is as follows: DARVTQTPRHKVTEMGQEVTMRCQPILGHNTVFWYRQTMMQGLELLAYFRNRAPLDDSGMPKDRFSAEMPDATLATLKIQPSEPRDSAVYFCASGSSGRPKETQYFGPGTRLLVL.